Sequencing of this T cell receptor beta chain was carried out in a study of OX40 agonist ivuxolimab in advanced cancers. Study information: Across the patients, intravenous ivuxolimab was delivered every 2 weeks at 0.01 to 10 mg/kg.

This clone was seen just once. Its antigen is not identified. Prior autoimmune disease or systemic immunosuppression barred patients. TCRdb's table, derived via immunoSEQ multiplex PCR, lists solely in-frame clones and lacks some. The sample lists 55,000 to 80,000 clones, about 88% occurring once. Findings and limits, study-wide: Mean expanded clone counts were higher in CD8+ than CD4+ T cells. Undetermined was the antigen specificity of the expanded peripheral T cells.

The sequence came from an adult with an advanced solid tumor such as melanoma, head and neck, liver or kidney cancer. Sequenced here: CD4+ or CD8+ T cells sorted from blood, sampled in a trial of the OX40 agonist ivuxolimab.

In DNA, the CDR3 is TGTGCCAGCACCCCGGGGACCGGGACAGGGGGCGAGAATCAGCCCCAGCATTTT. Its protein is CASTPGTGTGGENQPQHF. The chain carries TRBV2 and TRBJ1-5; 12 bases fit TRBD1. CDR1 is SNHLY, CDR2 FYNNEI, per germline. CDR3 length: 18 amino acids. Trimming at V came to 7 bases and at J to 4 bases, leaving 14 bases not matched to a gene.